One sample yielded the 24 T cell receptor beta chains listed below, sequenced in a study of beta chain features in type 1 diabetes. TCRB transcripts that were expressed got sequenced, as all of the isolated RNA had been reverse transcribed. Using immunoSEQ multiplex PCR, the repertoire was profiled, and TCRdb retains in-frame clones only, with some absent. The repertoire includes approximately 470,000 clones, approximately 30% of them detected once, and 0.065% sits in the top ten. Source material: naive CD4+ T cells from blood. The source is a man aged 18-30 years in good health.

The V and J genes are TRBV7-9 and TRBJ2-5; 9 bases are shared with TRBD2. Looked up from germline, CDR1 is SEHNR and CDR2 is FQNEAQ (reference sequence). With 0 bases clipped from V and 5 bases from J, the junction kept 7 bases outside the gene matches. This CDR3 is 16 amino acids long. The CDR3 region has the DNA TGTGCCAGCAGCTTAGCGCCTAGCGGGATGTGGGAGACCCAGTACTTC. Amino acid sequence: CASSLAPSGMWETQYF.

This chain links TRBV14 with TRBJ2-1, with D maybe TRBD2 (6 bases). Trimming left V 5 bases short and J 6 bases short, with 20 bases between. CDR3 length equals 16 residues. The germline V gene encodes CDR1 SGHDN and CDR2 FVKESK. The CDR3 nucleotides are TGTGCCAGCAGCTCGTGGATGGTAGCGGTGGGCAATGAGCAGTTCTTC. Its protein product is CASSSWMVAVGNEQFF.

The genes are TRBV7-2 and TRBJ2-3; D is unresolved. This CDR3 spans 15 amino acids. The germline V gene encodes CDR1 SGHTA and CDR2 FQGNSA. Trimming pared 0 bases from V and 0 bases from J, leaving 7 bases between. The CDR3 spells CASSLAPGSTDTQYF. The DNA of the CDR3 is TGTGCCAGCAGCTTAGCCCCGGGCAGCACAGATACGCAGTATTTT.

As for this clone: One end of the junction fails to match germline, which may point to a read error. J is TRBJ2-5 and V is TRBV7-7, with 12 bases fitting TRBD2. The CDR3 contains 18 residues. CDR1 and CDR2 (germline): SSHAT, FNYEAQ (reference sequence). CDR3 sequence (DNA): TGTGCTAGCAGGCCGATCGGGCGGGCTAGCGGGAGGGCAGAGACCCAGTACTTC. Translation: CASRPIGRASGRAETQYF.

This sequence joins TRBV7-2 and TRBJ2-7; TRBD2 is a possible D gene (5 bases). CDR1 is SGHTA and CDR2 is FQGNSA in the germline V gene. V dropped 4 bases and J dropped 6 bases, with 10 bases sitting between them. The CDR3 consists of 12 residues. The CDR3 reads CASSSVALEQYF. CDR3 DNA: TGTGCCAGCAGCTCTGTAGCGCTCGAGCAGTACTTC.

The gene calls are TRBV29-1 and TRBJ1-2, with D unclear. This CDR3 is built from 11 residues. Trimming shortened V by 0 bases and J by 12 bases, and 11 bases separated the two germline ends. CDR1 is SQVTM, CDR2 ANQGSEA, per germline. In DNA form, the CDR3 reads TGCAGCGTTGAAGATCCCGGAAGACACACCTTC. Translation: CSVEDPGRHTF.

This clone occurred a few times. CDR3 coding DNA: TGCAGCGGTAGGAAGTCCGGTGACACCGGGGAGCTGTTTTTT. This sequence encodes CSGRKSGDTGELFF. The rearrangement uses TRBV29-1 and TRBJ2-2; no definite D call. Trimming took 7 bases from V and 3 from J, leaving 15 bases between them. The CDR3 sequence is 14 residues long. The germline CDR1 and CDR2 sequences are SQVTM and ANQGSEA.

This clone was counted a few times. The chain uses TRBV28 and TRBJ2-5; 7 bases agree with TRBD1. CDR3 size: 13 residues. The V gene's germline CDR1 is MDHEN and CDR2 SYDVKM. The V gene end was trimmed by 5 bases and the J gene end by 4 bases; junction bases not matched to a gene: 4. CDR3 region: CASSQRTGETQYF. The DNA of the CDR3 is TGTGCCAGCAGTCAAAGGACAGGAGAGACCCAGTACTTC.

This chain links TRBV7-2 with TRBJ2-1; 7 bases are a match to TRBD2. CDR1 SGHTA and CDR2 FQGNSA come from the germline V gene. Trimming took 4 bases from V and 4 from J; bases not matched to a gene: 7. This CDR3 is 15 amino acids long. The CDR3 reads CASSSREMGYNEQFF. The CDR3 DNA reads as TGTGCCAGCAGCTCGCGGGAGATGGGTTACAATGAGCAGTTCTTC.

The chain carries TRBV6-6 and TRBJ1-2; the D gene is possibly TRBD1 (5 bases). Germline V gene sequence: CDR1 MNHNY, CDR2 SVGAGI (reference sequence). The CDR3 has 13 residues. V lost 4 bases to trimming and J lost 9 bases, with 15 bases between them. CDR3 residues: CASSFYSRERYTF. In DNA, the CDR3 is TGTGCCAGCAGTTTCTACTCCAGGGAGCGCTACACCTTC.

A few counts support this clone. This sequence joins TRBV29-1 and TRBJ2-1; D gene unclear. Germline V CDR1 and CDR2: SQVTM, ANQGSEA. This CDR3 has 13 amino acids. Trimming shortened V by 1 base and J by 6 bases, and 10 bases separated the two germline ends. The CDR3 region is CSVEGPLGNEQFF. In DNA form, the CDR3 reads TGCAGCGTTGAAGGGCCACTGGGCAATGAGCAGTTCTTC.

The chain is built from TRBV7-9 and TRBJ2-1; the D gene is possibly TRBD1 (6 bases). V gave up 4 bases and J gave up 6 bases, with 7 bases separating them. Germline V CDR1 and CDR2: SEHNR, FQNEAQ (reference sequence). This CDR3 region has 12 residues. CDR3 sequence reads: CASSYRANEQFF. In DNA form, the CDR3 reads TGTGCCAGCAGCTACAGGGCCAATGAGCAGTTCTTC.

This clone was detected a few times. The chain links TRBV6-6 to TRBJ2-7; D ambiguous. Trimming removed 5 bases at V and 2 bases at J, with 16 bases between. Per the germline V gene, CDR1 is MNHNY and CDR2 is SVGAGI (reference sequence). The length of the CDR3 is 15 residues. The CDR3 nucleotides read TGTGCCAGCAGTAACCCCATGGGGTTCGCCTACGAGCAGTACTTC. Translated, it gives CASSNPMGFAYEQYF.

This chain joins TRBV23-1 and TRBJ2-5; D unresolved. TRBV23-1 is recorded as an ORF, its role being uncertain. V was clipped by 2 bases and J by 5 bases, with 9 bases between them. The CDR3 consists of 13 residues. The CDR3 region has the DNA TGCGCCAGCAGTCAAGCAAGGTCGGAGACCCAGTACTTC. It codes for CASSQARSETQYF.

The sample holds a few counts of this clone. This chain links TRBV7-8 with TRBJ2-1; 8 bases agree with TRBD2. The CDR3 has 14 amino acids. V shed 5 bases and J 1 base; nucleotides not matched to a gene: 1. CDR1 is SGHVS, CDR2 FQNEAQ, per germline. CDR3 sequence: CASSPGGSYNEQFF. The CDR3 DNA reads as TGTGCCAGCAGCCCGGGGGGGTCCTACAATGAGCAGTTCTTC.

This clone showed up just a few times. The rearrangement joins TRBV30 to TRBJ2-7, with TRBD2 matching 8 bases. J was trimmed by 5 bases and V by 5 bases; bases with no gene match: 5. This CDR3 spans 12 amino acids. The germline gives CDR1 GTSNPN, CDR2 SVGIG (reference sequence). The CDR3 sequence: CAWAGGADEQYF. Written as DNA, the CDR3 is TGTGCCTGGGCCGGGGGGGCAGACGAGCAGTACTTC.

The rearrangement links TRBV30 to TRBJ2-4; D perhaps matches TRBD2 (6 bases). The germline gives CDR1 GTSNPN, CDR2 SVGIG (reference sequence). CDR3 size: 14 residues. Deletions cut 0 bases from V and 8 bases from J, with 14 bases between. The CDR3 sequence: CAWSVSFSGDIQYF. As DNA, the CDR3 is TGTGCCTGGAGTGTATCATTCTCGGGGGACATTCAGTACTTC.

The J gene is TRBJ1-2, the V gene TRBV6-1; possibly TRBD1 for D (6 bases). The CDR3 covers 13 residues. Between the trimmed V and J ends, which lost 5 bases and 7 bases, there was a span of 14 bases. In germline, CDR1 is MNHNS, CDR2 SASEGT. As DNA, the CDR3 is TGTGCCAGCAGTCACAGGGATAGGGGTGGCTACACCTTC. It encodes CASSHRDRGGYTF.

In its sample, this clone was seen a few times. CDR3 amino acids: CASSEGGLAVTGELFF. The CDR3 DNA reads as TGTGCCAGCAGCGAAGGAGGACTAGCGGTCACCGGGGAGCTGTTTTTT. V usage is TRBV13 and J usage is TRBJ2-2; 10 nucleotides align to TRBD2. V lost 5 bases and J lost 4; bases outside the gene matches: 7. This CDR3 is built from 16 residues. CDR1 and CDR2 (germline): PRHDT, FYEKMQ (reference sequence). Full variable domain (outside the CDR3, taken from reference TRBV13 and TRBJ2-2): AAGVIQSPRHLIKEKRETATLKCYPIPRHDTVYWYQQGPGQDPQFLISFYEKMQSDKGSIPDRFSAQQFSDYHSELNMSSLELGDSALYFCASSEGGLAVTGELFFGEGSRLTVL.

The J gene is TRBJ2-7, the V gene TRBV6-5; 13 bases match TRBD2. Trimming took 6 bases from V and 1 from J; bases not matched to a gene: 3. This CDR3 spans 15 amino acids. Germline values: CDR1 MNHEY, CDR2 SVGAGI. The CDR3 reads CASRRLAGGSYEQYF. The DNA of the CDR3 is TGTGCCAGCAGACGACTAGCGGGAGGTTCCTACGAGCAGTACTTC.

This clone was counted a few times. The genes are TRBV30 and TRBJ2-5; D unclear. Trimming took off 1 base at V and 5 bases at J, with 8 bases between the two ends. CDR3 length: 12 amino acids. Germline assignment: CDR1 GTSNPN and CDR2 SVGIG (reference sequence). CDR3 bases: TGTGCCTGGAGTGCAAGGTTGGAGACCCAGTACTTC. This sequence encodes CAWSARLETQYF.

This chain joins TRBV10-3 and TRBJ2-7; 8 bases align to TRBD1. The CDR3 runs 17 residues. Looked up from germline, CDR1 is ENHRY and CDR2 is SYGVKD. With V trimmed by 0 bases and J by 2 bases, 9 bases remained unmatched. The CDR3: CAISESTKDRDAYEQYF. CDR3 sequence (DNA): TGTGCCATCAGTGAGTCGACCAAGGACAGGGACGCCTACGAGCAGTACTTC.

The rearrangement uses TRBV2 and TRBJ2-3; 12 bases line up with TRBD2. Germline values: CDR1 SNHLY, CDR2 FYNNEI. The CDR3 totals 16 residues. V lost 10 bases and J lost 0; bases outside the gene matches: 8. The CDR3 DNA sequence: TGTGCCACCTCCGGACTAGCGGGGATGAGCACAGATACGCAGTATTTT. Residues: CATSGLAGMSTDTQYF.

This clone appeared once. This chain joins TRBV15 and TRBJ1-1; D may be TRBD1 (5 bases). Germline V gives CDR1 LNHNV, CDR2 YYDKDF (reference sequence). Trimming removed 9 bases from V and 1 base from J, with 21 bases in between. This CDR3 has 16 residues. The CDR3 DNA follows: TGTGCCACTACAGGAAGGTCTGGGCTTGGGAACACTGAAGCTTTCTTT. Its protein is CATTGRSGLGNTEAFF. Full variable domain (rest looked up from reference TRBV15 and TRBJ1-1): DAMVIQNPRYQVTQFGKPVTLSCSQTLNHNVMYWYQQKSSQAPKLLFHYYDKDFNNEADTPDNFQSRRPNTSFCFLDIRSPGLGDTAMYLCATTGRSGLGNTEAFFGQGTRLTVV.